This T cell receptor (beta chain) was profiled in a study of Graves' ophthalmopathy and Graves' hyperthyroidism. Study observations and caveats: The authors also found most expanded thyroid clonotypes above 0.001 frequency in blood.

Researchers turned away patients with other autoimmune diseases, uncontrolled infections, pregnancy or lactation. The V gene lost 0 bases and the J gene lost 6 bases, with 15 bases spanning the gap. CDR1 and CDR2 (germline): SGHDN, FVKESK. The CDR3 is made up of 16 amino acids. The authors amplified TCR beta CDR3 regions, and they did so from RNA transcripts for repertoire sequencing. In the first round, RT-PCR was carried out with HTBI primers, and a multiplex PCR formed the second round. MiXCR, applied by TCRdb to the multiplex PCR reads, yields one record per CDR3 protein. The top ten clones hold less than 4.5% of a sample with 500,000 to 600,000 distinct CDR3 sequences, just under 40% of them seen once. Many counts were recorded for this clonotype. No antigen is known for it.

Sequencing was carried out using peripheral blood or thyroid tissue (not recorded which). The chain combines TRBV14 with TRBJ1-5; D gene unclear. The origin of this receptor is an adult man with Graves' hyperthyroidism. In DNA form, the CDR3 reads TGTGCCAGCAGCCAAGATCCGCCAGGCGGCCTTCAGCCCCAGCATTTT. Protein product: CASSQDPPGGLQPQHF.